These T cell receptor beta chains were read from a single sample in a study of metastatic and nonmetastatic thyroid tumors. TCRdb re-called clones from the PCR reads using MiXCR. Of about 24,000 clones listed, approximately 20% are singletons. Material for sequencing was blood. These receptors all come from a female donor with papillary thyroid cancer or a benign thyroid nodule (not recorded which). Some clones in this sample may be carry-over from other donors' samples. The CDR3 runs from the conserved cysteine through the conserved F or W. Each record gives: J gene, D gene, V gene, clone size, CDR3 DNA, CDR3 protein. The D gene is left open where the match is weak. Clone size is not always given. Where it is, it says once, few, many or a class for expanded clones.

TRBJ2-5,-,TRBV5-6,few,TGTGCCAGCAGCCTCCGGGGGCAGAACTCCCAGTACTTC,CASSLRGQNSQYF
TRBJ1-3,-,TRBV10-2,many,TGCGCCAGCAGCCCGGACTTCTCTGGAAACACCATATATTTT,CASSPDFSGNTIYF
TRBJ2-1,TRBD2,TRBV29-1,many,TGCAGCCATCATGAGGGGGACCGTATAACGGGGGGGGAGTTCTTC,CSHHEGDRITGGEFF
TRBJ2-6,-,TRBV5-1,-,TGCGCCAGCAGCTTGGGACAGAATTCTGGGGCCAACGTCCTGACTTTC,CASSLGQNSGANVLTF
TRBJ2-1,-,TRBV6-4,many,TGTGCCAGCAGTGACGCGGGCAGACCTATGTTCTTC,CASSDAGRPMFF
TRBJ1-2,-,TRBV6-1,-,TGTGCCAGCAGTGAACTCCTTTGGGGGGATGGCTACACCTTC,CASSELLWGDGYTF
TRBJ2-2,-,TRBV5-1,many,TGCGCCAGCAGAGCCCAGGGAAGAGAGACCGGGGAGCTGTTTTTT,CASRAQGRETGELFF
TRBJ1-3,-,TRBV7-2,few,TGTGCCAGCAGCTTACCGGGAAACACCATATATTTT,CASSLPGNTIYF
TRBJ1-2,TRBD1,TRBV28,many,TGTGCCAGCAGTACCTCGGGACAGGGACACTATGGCTACACCTTC,CASSTSGQGHYGYTF
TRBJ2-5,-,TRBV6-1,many,TGTGCCAGCAGTCAGACCGGGGGCCGGCAAGAGACCCAGTACTTC,CASSQTGGRQETQYF
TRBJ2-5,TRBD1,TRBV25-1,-,TGTGCCAGCAGTGAAGATACAGGGGGTTACCAAGAGACCCAGTACTTC,CASSEDTGGYQETQYF
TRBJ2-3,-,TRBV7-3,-,TGTGCCAGCAGCTATCTCGGCACAGATACGCAGTATTTT,CASSYLGTDTQYF
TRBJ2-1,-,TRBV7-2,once,TGTGCCAGCAGCCCCTATATTTTAATTGAGCAGTTCTTC,CASSPYILIEQFF
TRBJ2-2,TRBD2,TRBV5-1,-,TGCGCCAGCAGCTTGGGACTAGCGGTAGGCACCGGGGAGCTGTTTTTT,CASSLGLAVGTGELFF
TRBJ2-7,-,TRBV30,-,TGTGCCTGGAGTCCCGGGACGGGCAAGTTCGTGCAGTACTTC,CAWSPGTGKFVQYF
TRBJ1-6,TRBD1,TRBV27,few,TGTGCCAGCAGAAACACGAACAGGGGTTCCTCGGGCCCACCCCTCCACTTT,CASRNTNRGSSGPPLHF
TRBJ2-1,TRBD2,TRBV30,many,TGTGCCTGGAGTGCCTTTAGCGGGATCGGGGATGAGCAGTTCTTC,CAWSAFSGIGDEQFF
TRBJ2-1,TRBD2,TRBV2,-,TGTGCCAGCCAGCGGGGGGCCATGTACAATGAGCAGTTCTTC,CASQRGAMYNEQFF